This T cell receptor beta chain stems from a study of blood T cell repertoires in COVID-19. Study-wide background: Acute and convalescent COVID-19 specimens originated in the United States, Italy and Spain. PBMCs, B-cell-depleted T cells, or T cells were the source of the cDNA or gDNA that made up the material.

CDR1 is MGHDK and CDR2 is SYGVNS in the germline V gene. The CDR3 has 15 residues. The V and J ends lost 5 bases and 0 bases respectively, with 14 bases between them. In the original processing: Counts of nucleated cells, estimated from reference gene primer amplification, were obtained. Profiling relied on immunoSEQ multiplex PCR, and the TCRdb table lists in-frame clones only, not all of them. D and trimming were read from the DNA, whereas the V and J calls and clone size are those reported in that table. The repertoire holds about 140,000 clones, with about four fifths as singletons. Material: peripheral blood. This clonotype was obtained from a human donor in a cohort sampled during active COVID-19. This rearrangement joins TRBV25-1 to TRBJ2-7; perhaps TRBD1 as D (6 bases). In DNA form, the CDR3 reads TGTGCCAGCAGTAGCCGGGACACCCACTCCTACGAGCAGTACTTC. This sequence encodes CASSSRDTHSYEQYF.